The sequence of this TCR beta chain was determined in a study of identical twins. Notes on the study in general: Compared with models, monozygotic twins showed more out-of-frame TCR alpha sharing. Abundant beta clonotypes from cord blood bore fewer insertions; memory repertoires lacked this pattern.

Each cDNA held unique molecular identifiers, and template switching gave it a universal primer site. Each CDR3 protein gets one entry after TCRdb re-called the 5' RACE reads with MiXCR. The sample yields around 1.7 million distinct CDR3 sequences, about 32% seen once. Trimming removed 2 bases at V and 7 bases at J, with 12 bases between. Per the germline V gene, CDR1 is MNHNS and CDR2 is SASEGT. This CDR3 is 14 amino acids long. The sample holds a few counts of this clonotype. Its antigen is not known. Sequenced input: cord blood. This receptor was obtained from a newborn girl in good health. The chain joins TRBV6-1 to TRBJ2-1; D unclear. The CDR3 spells CASSEYLTGNEQFF. CDR3 nucleotides: TGTGCCAGCAGTGAATATTTGACGGGTAATGAGCAGTTCTTC.